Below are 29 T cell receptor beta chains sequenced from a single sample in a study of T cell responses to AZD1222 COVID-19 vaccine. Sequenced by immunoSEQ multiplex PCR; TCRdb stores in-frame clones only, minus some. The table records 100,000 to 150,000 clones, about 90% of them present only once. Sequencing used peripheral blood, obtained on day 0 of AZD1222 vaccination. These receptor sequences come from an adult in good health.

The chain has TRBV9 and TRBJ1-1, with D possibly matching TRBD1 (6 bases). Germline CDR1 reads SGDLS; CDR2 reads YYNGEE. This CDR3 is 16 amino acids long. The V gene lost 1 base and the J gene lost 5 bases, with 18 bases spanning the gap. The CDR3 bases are TGTGCCAGCAGCGTATACTGGGACACCGGGGATACTGAAGCTTTCTTT. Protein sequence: CASSVYWDTGDTEAFF.

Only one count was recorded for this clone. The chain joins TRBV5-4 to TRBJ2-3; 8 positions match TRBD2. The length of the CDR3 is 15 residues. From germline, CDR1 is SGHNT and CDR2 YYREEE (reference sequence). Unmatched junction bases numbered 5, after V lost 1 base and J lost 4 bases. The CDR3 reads CASSLSGGAADTQYF. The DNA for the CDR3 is TGTGCCAGCAGCTTGTCGGGGGGGGCCGCAGATACGCAGTATTTT.

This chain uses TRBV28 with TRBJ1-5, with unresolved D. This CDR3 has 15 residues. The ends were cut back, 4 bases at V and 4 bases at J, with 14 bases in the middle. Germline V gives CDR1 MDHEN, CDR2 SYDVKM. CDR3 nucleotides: TGTGCCAGCAGTTACGTCCAGGCTGGAAATCAGCCCCAGCATTTT. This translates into CASSYVQAGNQPQHF.

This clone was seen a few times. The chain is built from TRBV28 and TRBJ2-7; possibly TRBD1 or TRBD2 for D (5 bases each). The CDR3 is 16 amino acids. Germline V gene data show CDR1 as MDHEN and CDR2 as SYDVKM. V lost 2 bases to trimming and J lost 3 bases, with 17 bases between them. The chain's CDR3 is CASSLHGTRGNYEQYF. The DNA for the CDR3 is TGTGCCAGCAGTTTACACGGGACCCGGGGTAACTACGAGCAGTACTTC.

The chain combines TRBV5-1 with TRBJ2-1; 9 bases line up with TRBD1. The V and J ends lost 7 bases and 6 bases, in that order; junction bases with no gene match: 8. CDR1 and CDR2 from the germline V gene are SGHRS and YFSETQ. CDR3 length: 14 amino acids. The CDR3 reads CASSRTGEPNEQFF. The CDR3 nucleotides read TGCGCCAGCTCCAGGACAGGGGAGCCCAATGAGCAGTTCTTC.

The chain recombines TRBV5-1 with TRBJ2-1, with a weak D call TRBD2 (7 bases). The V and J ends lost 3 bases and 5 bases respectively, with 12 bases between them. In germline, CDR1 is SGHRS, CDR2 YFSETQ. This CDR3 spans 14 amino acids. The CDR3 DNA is TGCGCCAGCAGCTACGCGGGGGCCGACAATGAGCAGTTCTTC. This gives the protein CASSYAGADNEQFF.

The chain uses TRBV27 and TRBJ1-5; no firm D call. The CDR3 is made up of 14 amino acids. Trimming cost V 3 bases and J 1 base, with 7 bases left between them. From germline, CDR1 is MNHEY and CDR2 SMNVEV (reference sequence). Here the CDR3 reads CASSFRGSNQPQHF. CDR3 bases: TGTGCCAGCAGTTTTCGCGGCAGCAATCAGCCCCAGCATTTT.

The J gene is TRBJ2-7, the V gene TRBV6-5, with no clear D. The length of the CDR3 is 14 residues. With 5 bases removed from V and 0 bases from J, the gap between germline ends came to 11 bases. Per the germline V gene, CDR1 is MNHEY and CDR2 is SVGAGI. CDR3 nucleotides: TGTGCCAGCAGTCCCGAGTTCGGCTCCTACGAGCAGTACTTC. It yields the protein CASSPEFGSYEQYF.

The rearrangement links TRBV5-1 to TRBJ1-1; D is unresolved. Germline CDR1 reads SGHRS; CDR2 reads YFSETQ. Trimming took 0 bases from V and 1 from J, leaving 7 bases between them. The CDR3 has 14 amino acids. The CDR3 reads CASSLDQANTEAFF. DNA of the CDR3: TGCGCCAGCAGCTTGGATCAGGCGAACACTGAAGCTTTCTTT.

CDR3 loop: CASSPVGGSSYEQYF. CDR3 coding DNA: TGTGCCAGCAGCCCTGTCGGAGGTTCCTCCTACGAGCAGTACTTC. The chain combines TRBV7-2 with TRBJ2-7, with D possibly matching TRBD2 (5 bases). The CDR3 has 15 amino acids. Trimming stripped 5 bases from V and 0 bases from J, with 14 bases between. Germline CDR1 reads SGHTA; CDR2 reads FQGNSA.

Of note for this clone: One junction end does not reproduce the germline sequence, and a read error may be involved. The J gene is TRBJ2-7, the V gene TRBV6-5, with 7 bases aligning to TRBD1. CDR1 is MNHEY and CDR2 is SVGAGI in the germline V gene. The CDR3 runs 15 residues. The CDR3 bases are TGTGCCAGCAGCTACTCAGGGGGAAGCTCCTACGAGCAGTACTTC. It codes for CASSYSGGSSYEQYF.

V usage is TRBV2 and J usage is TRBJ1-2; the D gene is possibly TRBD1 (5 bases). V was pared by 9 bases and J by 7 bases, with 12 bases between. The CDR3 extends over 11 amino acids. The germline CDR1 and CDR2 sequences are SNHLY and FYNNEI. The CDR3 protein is CARSGDPGYTF. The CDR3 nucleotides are TGTGCCAGATCCGGGGACCCTGGCTACACCTTC.

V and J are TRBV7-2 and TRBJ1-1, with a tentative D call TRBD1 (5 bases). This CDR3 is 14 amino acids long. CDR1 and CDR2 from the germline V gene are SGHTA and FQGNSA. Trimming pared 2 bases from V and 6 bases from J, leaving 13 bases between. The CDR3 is CASSLQGTLAEAFF. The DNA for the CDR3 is TGTGCCAGCAGCTTACAGGGTACTTTAGCTGAAGCTTTCTTT.

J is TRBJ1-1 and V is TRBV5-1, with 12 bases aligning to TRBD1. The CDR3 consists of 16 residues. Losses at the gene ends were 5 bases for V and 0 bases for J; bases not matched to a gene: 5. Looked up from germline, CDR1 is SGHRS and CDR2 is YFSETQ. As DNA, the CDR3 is TGCGCCAGCAGTTCCGGGACAGGGGGCCTGAACACTGAAGCTTTCTTT. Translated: CASSSGTGGLNTEAFF.

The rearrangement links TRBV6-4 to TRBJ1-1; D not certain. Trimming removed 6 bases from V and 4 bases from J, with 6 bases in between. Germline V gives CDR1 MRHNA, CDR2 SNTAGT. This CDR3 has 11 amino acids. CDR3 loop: CASRYGTEAFF. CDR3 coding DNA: TGTGCCAGCAGATACGGCACTGAAGCTTTCTTT.

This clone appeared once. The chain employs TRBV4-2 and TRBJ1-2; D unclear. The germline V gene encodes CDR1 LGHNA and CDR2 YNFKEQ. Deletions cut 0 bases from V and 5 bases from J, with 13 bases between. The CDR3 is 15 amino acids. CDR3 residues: CASSQEHTANYGYTF. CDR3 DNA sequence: TGTGCCAGCAGCCAAGAACATACCGCCAATTATGGCTACACCTTC.

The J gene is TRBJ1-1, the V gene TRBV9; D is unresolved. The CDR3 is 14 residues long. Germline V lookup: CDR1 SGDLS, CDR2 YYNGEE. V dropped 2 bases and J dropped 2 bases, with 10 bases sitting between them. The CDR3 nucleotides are TGTGCCAGCAGCGTGTTTGCCGGAAACACTGAAGCTTTCTTT. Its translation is CASSVFAGNTEAFF.

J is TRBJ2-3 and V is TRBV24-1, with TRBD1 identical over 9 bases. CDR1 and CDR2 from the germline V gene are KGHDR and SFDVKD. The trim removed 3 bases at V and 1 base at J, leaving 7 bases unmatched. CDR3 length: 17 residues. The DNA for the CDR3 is TGTGCCACCAGTGATCCACAGGGGGCCTCTGGCACAGATACGCAGTATTTT. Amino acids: CATSDPQGASGTDTQYF.

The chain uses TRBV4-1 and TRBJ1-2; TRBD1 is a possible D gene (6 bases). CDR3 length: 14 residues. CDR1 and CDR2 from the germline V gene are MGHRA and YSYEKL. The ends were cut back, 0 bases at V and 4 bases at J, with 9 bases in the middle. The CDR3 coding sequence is TGCGCCAGCAGCCAAGAAGGGGGTGGCTATGGCTACACCTTC. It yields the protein CASSQEGGGYGYTF.

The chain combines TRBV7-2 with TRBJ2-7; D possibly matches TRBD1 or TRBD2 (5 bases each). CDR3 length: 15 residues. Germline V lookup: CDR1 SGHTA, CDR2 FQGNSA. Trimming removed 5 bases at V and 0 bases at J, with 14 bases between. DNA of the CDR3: TGTGCCAGCAGCATCGGGACCTTGAGCTCCTACGAGCAGTACTTC. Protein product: CASSIGTLSSYEQYF.

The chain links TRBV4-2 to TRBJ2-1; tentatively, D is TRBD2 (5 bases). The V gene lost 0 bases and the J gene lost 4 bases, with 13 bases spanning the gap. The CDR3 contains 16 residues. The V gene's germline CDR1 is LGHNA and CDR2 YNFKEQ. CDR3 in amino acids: CASSQEVASGYNEQFF. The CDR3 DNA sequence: TGTGCCAGCAGCCAAGAAGTAGCCTCGGGGTACAATGAGCAGTTCTTC.

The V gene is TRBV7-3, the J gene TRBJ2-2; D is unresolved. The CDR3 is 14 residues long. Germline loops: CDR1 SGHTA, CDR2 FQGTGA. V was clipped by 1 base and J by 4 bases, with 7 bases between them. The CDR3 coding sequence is TGTGCCAGCAGCTTAAAACCCAGCACCGGGGAGCTGTTTTTT. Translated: CASSLKPSTGELFF.

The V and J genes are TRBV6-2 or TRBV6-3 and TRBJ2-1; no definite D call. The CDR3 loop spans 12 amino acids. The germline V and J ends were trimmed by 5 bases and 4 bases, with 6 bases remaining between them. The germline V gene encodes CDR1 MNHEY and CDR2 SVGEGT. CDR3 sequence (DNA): TGTGCCAGCAGTCGGTCTTACAATGAGCAGTTCTTC. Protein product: CASSRSYNEQFF.

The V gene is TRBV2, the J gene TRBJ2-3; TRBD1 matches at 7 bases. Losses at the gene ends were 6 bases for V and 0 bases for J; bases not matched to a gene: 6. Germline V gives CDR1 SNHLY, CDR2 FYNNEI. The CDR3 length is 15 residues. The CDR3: CASRQTGISTDTQYF. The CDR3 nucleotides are TGTGCCAGCAGGCAGACAGGGATTAGCACAGATACGCAGTATTTT.

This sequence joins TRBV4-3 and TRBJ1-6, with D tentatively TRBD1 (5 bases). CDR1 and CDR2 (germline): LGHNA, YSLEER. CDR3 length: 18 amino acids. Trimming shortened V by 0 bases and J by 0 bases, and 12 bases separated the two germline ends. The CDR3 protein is CASSQDTGAGSYNSPLHF. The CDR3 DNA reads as TGCGCCAGCAGCCAAGATACCGGGGCGGGCTCCTATAATTCACCCCTCCACTTT.

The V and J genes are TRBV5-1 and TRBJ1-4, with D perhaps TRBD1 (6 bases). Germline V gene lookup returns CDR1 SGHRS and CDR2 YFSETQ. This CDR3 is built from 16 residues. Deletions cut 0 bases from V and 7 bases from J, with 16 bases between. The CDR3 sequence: CASSLGAGTRVEKLFF. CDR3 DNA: TGCGCCAGCAGCTTGGGGGCCGGGACACGGGTTGAAAAACTGTTTTTT.

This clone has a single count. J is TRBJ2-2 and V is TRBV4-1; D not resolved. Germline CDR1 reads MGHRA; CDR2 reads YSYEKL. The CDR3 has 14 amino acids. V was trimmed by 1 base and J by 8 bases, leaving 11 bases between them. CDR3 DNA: TGCGCCAGCAGCCAAGGGACGAGGTCTGGGGAGCTGTTTTTT. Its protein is CASSQGTRSGELFF.

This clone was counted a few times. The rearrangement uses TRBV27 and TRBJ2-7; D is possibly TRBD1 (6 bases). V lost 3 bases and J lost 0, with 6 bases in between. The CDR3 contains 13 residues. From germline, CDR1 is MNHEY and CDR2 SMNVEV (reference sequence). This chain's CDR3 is CASSLDSSYEQYF. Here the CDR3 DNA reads TGTGCCAGCAGTTTGGACAGCTCCTACGAGCAGTACTTC.

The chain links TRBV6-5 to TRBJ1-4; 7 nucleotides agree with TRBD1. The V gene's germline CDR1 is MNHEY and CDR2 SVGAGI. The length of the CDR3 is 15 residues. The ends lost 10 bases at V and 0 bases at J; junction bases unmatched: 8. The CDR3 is CATQRQGSTNEKLFF. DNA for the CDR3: TGTGCCACCCAGAGACAGGGCTCAACTAATGAAAAACTGTTTTTT.